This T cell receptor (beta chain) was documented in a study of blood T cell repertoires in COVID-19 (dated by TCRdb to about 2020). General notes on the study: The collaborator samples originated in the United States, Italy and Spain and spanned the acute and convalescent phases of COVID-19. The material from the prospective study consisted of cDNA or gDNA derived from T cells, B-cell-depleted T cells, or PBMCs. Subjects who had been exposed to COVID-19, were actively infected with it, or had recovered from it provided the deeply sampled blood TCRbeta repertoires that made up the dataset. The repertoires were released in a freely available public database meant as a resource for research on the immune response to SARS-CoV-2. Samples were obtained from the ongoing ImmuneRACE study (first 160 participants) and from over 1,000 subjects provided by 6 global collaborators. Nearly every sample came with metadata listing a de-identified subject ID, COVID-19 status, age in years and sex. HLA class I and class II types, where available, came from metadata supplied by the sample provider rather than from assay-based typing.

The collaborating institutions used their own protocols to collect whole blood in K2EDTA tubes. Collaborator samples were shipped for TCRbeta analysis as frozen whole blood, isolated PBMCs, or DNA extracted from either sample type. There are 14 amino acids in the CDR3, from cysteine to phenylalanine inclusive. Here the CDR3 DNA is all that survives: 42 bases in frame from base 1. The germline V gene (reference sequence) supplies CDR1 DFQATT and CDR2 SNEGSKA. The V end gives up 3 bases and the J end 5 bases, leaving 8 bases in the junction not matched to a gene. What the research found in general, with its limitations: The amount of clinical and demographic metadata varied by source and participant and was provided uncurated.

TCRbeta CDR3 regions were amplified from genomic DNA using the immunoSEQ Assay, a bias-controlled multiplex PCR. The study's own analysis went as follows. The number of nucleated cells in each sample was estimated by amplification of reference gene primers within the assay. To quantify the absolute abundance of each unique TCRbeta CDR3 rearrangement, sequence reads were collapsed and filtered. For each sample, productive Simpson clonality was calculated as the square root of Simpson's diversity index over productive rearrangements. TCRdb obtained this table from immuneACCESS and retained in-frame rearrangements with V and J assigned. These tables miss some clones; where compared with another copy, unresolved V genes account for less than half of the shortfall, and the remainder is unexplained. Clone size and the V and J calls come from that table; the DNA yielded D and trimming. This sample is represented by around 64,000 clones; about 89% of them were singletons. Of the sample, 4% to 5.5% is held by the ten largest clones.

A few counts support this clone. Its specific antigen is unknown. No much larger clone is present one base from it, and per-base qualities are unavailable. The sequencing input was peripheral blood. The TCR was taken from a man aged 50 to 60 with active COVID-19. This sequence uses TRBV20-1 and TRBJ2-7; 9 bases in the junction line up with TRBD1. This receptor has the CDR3 CSASAGTGKNEQYF. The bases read TGCAGTGCTAGTGCCGGGACAGGGAAAAACGAGCAGTACTTC.